A selection of T cell receptor beta chains follows, all from one sample in a study of T cell clonotyping in hematopoietic cell transplantation. Some clones are missing from TCRdb's copy, which holds only in-frame ones; the method was immunoSEQ multiplex PCR. The repertoire holds 12,000 to 15,000 clones, with approximately 84% as singletons. Sequencing used PBMCs, obtained 100 days after allogeneic stem cell transplant. The receptors originated from a male patient aged 45 to 59 who had an allogeneic stem cell transplant from an unrelated donor, so T cells may come from the graft donor. Some clones in this sample may be carry-over from other donors' samples. Each CDR3 is given with its conserved first and last residue. D genes are given only for firm matches. The listing skips clone size in some rows; elsewhere it reads once, few, many or a size class.

d_gene: NA
abundance: NA
v_gene: TRBV6-6
j_gene: TRBJ1-2
CDR3aa: CASSYSNDNYGYTF
CDR3nt: TGTGCCAGCAGTTACTCGAATGATAACTATGGCTACACCTTC

d_gene: NA
abundance: NA
v_gene: TRBV25-1
j_gene: TRBJ1-2
CDR3aa: CASSGARWGEYYGYTF
CDR3nt: TGTGCCAGCAGTGGGGCCCGGTGGGGGGAGTACTATGGCTACACCTTC

d_gene: TRBD1
abundance: NA
v_gene: TRBV6-5
j_gene: TRBJ1-1
CDR3aa: CASKRDRGLFTEAFF
CDR3nt: TGTGCCAGCAAGAGGGACAGGGGGCTCTTCACTGAAGCTTTCTTT

d_gene: TRBD2
abundance: NA
v_gene: TRBV5-4
j_gene: TRBJ2-1
CDR3aa: CASSPGLAGVENEQFF
CDR3nt: TGTGCCAGCAGCCCTGGACTAGCGGGAGTCGAGAATGAGCAGTTCTTC

d_gene: NA
abundance: NA
v_gene: TRBV28
j_gene: TRBJ1-2
CDR3aa: CASSLRTRRVQSNYGYTF
CDR3nt: TGTGCCAGCAGTCTTAGGACCCGCAGGGTCCAGTCTAACTATGGCTACACCTTC

d_gene: NA
abundance: NA
v_gene: TRBV18
j_gene: TRBJ2-5
CDR3aa: CASSQTDGRTQYF
CDR3nt: TGTGCCAGCTCACAGACTGACGGGCGGACCCAGTACTTC

d_gene: NA
abundance: NA
v_gene: TRBV2
j_gene: TRBJ1-6
CDR3aa: CASRGDPSPLHF
CDR3nt: TGTGCCAGCAGGGGGGACCCTTCACCCCTCCACTTT

d_gene: NA
abundance: NA
v_gene: TRBV6-5
j_gene: TRBJ2-3
CDR3aa: CASSGTRTDTQYF
CDR3nt: TGTGCCAGCAGTGGGACTCGCACAGATACGCAGTATTTT

d_gene: NA
abundance: NA
v_gene: TRBV6-1
j_gene: TRBJ1-5
CDR3aa: CASSVDQGRPQHF
CDR3nt: TGTGCCAGCAGTGTCGATCAGGGGCGGCCCCAGCATTTT

d_gene: NA
abundance: NA
v_gene: TRBV27
j_gene: TRBJ1-4
CDR3aa: CASSLTGNEKLFF
CDR3nt: TGTGCCAGCAGTTTGACGGGGAATGAAAAACTGTTTTTT

d_gene: NA
abundance: NA
v_gene: TRBV5-1
j_gene: TRBJ2-5
CDR3aa: CASSLVSPQETQYF
CDR3nt: TGCGCCAGCAGCTTGGTCAGCCCTCAAGAGACCCAGTACTTC

d_gene: NA
abundance: NA
v_gene: TRBV28
j_gene: TRBJ2-7
CDR3aa: CASSSPGRGDHEQYF
CDR3nt: TGTGCCAGCAGTTCCCCGGGCAGGGGGGACCACGAGCAGTACTTC

d_gene: NA
abundance: few
v_gene: TRBV9
j_gene: TRBJ1-2
CDR3aa: CASSITGEPYGYTF
CDR3nt: TGTGCCAGCAGTATAACGGGGGAGCCCTATGGCTACACCTTC

d_gene: TRBD1
abundance: NA
v_gene: TRBV19
j_gene: TRBJ2-2
CDR3aa: CASSIQGANTGELFF
CDR3nt: TGTGCCAGTAGTATACAGGGGGCTAACACCGGGGAGCTGTTTTTT

d_gene: NA
abundance: few
v_gene: TRBV19
j_gene: TRBJ1-5
CDR3aa: CASRNRERSNQPQHF
CDR3nt: TGTGCCAGTAGAAACAGGGAGAGGTCTAATCAGCCCCAGCATTTT

d_gene: NA
abundance: NA
v_gene: TRBV15
j_gene: TRBJ1-3
CDR3aa: CATSRDTGNTIYF
CDR3nt: TGTGCCACCAGCAGAGACACTGGAAACACCATATATTTT

d_gene: NA
abundance: once
v_gene: TRBV5-4
j_gene: TRBJ1-4
CDR3aa: CASSLGIGSTNEKLFF
CDR3nt: TGTGCCAGCAGCTTGGGGATAGGGTCAACTAATGAAAAACTGTTTTTT

d_gene: NA
abundance: NA
v_gene: TRBV7-9
j_gene: TRBJ2-7
CDR3aa: CASSLATTELHEQYF
CDR3nt: TGTGCCAGCAGCTTAGCGACCACTGAACTCCACGAGCAGTACTTC

d_gene: TRBD2
abundance: NA
v_gene: TRBV6-4
j_gene: TRBJ2-7
CDR3aa: CATKAGVYEQYF
CDR3nt: TGTGCCACCAAAGCGGGGGTCTACGAGCAGTACTTC

d_gene: NA
abundance: NA
v_gene: TRBV7-8
j_gene: TRBJ2-2
CDR3aa: CASSLSLAPGELFF
CDR3nt: TGTGCCAGCAGCTTAAGCCTAGCCCCCGGGGAGCTGTTTTTT

d_gene: TRBD2
abundance: once
v_gene: TRBV2
j_gene: TRBJ2-3
CDR3aa: CASSRRASGGTSTDTQYF
CDR3nt: TGTGCCAGCAGCCGCCGTGCTAGCGGGGGGACTAGCACAGATACGCAGTATTTT

d_gene: NA
abundance: once
v_gene: TRBV28
j_gene: TRBJ1-2
CDR3aa: CASSLSNTGRSSYGYTF
CDR3nt: TGTGCCAGCAGTTTAAGCAATACGGGGCGCTCCTCCTATGGCTACACCTTC

d_gene: TRBD1
abundance: NA
v_gene: TRBV19
j_gene: TRBJ2-5
CDR3aa: CASSTRDRVETQYF
CDR3nt: TGTGCCAGTAGTACCCGGGACAGGGTAGAGACCCAGTACTTC

d_gene: TRBD1
abundance: NA
v_gene: TRBV27
j_gene: TRBJ1-2
CDR3aa: CASRGDRGHYGYTF
CDR3nt: TGTGCCAGCAGGGGGGACAGGGGGCACTATGGCTACACCTTC

d_gene: TRBD1
abundance: NA
v_gene: TRBV18
j_gene: TRBJ2-2
CDR3aa: CASSGTVNTGELFF
CDR3nt: TGTGCCAGCTCCGGGACAGTGAACACCGGGGAGCTGTTTTTT